The 16 T cell receptor beta chains below were found in one sample sequenced in a study of PD-1 blockade in mismatch repair-deficient tumors. The protocol was immunoSEQ multiplex PCR, while the TCRdb copy is restricted to in-frame clones and leaves out a portion. The repertoire holds about 25,000 clones, with approximately 84% as singletons. The material sequenced was PBMCs, taken before pembrolizumab treatment. The receptors derive from an adult with mismatch repair-deficient cancer.

This clone was found a few times. V and J are TRBV5-1 and TRBJ2-7, with 8 bases aligning to TRBD1. The CDR3 totals 14 residues. Germline trimming cut 1 base from V and 2 bases from J; bases unmatched to any gene: 2. Germline-derived CDR1 and CDR2 are SGHRS and YFSETQ. CDR3 DNA sequence: TGCGCCAGCAGCTTGCGGACAGGGACCTACGAGCAGTACTTC. Protein: CASSLRTGTYEQYF. Looking up the rest from reference TRBV5-1 and TRBJ2-7 gives the full variable domain: KAGVTQTPRYLIKTRGQQVTLSCSPISGHRSVSWYQQTPGQGLQFLFEYFSETQRNKGNFPGRFSGRQFSNSRSEMNVSTLELGDSALYLCASSLRTGTYEQYFGPGTRLTVT.

This rearrangement joins TRBV27 to TRBJ2-7, with 13 bases identical to TRBD2. CDR3 length equals 22 residues. V was clipped by 5 bases and J by 0 bases; unmatched bases: 22. Germline lookup yields CDR1 MNHEY and CDR2 SMNVEV (reference sequence). CDR3 coding DNA: TGTGCCAGCAGTAAAGCCAAAACCCCAGGCGGACTAGCGGGAGAAACCTCCTACGAGCAGTACTTC. Translated: CASSKAKTPGGLAGETSYEQYF.

CDR3 coding DNA: TGTGCCAGTAGTATGTGGACACATAGCAATCAGCCCCAGCATTTT. As protein: CASSMWTHSNQPQHF. V is TRBV19 and J is TRBJ1-5, with D possibly TRBD1 on 5 matching bases. CDR1 and CDR2 from the germline V gene are LNHDA and SQIVND (reference sequence). The germline V and J ends were trimmed by 3 bases and 0 bases, with 9 bases remaining between them. The CDR3 consists of 15 residues.

The chain recombines TRBV28 with TRBJ1-1; 8 positions agree with TRBD1. V shed 4 bases, J shed 4 bases, and the junction held 17 bases outside the gene matches. This CDR3 is 18 amino acids long. Germline CDR1 reads MDHEN; CDR2 reads SYDVKM. Here the CDR3 DNA reads TGTGCCAGCAGTTACTCCAGGGGGCAATGGATGACGATCACTGAAGCTTTCTTT. Its translation is CASSYSRGQWMTITEAFF. The variable domain in full, with the rest retrieved from reference TRBV28 and TRBJ1-1, is DVKVTQSSRYLVKRTGEKVFLECVQDMDHENMFWYRQDPGLGLRLIYFSYDVKMKEKGDIPEGYSVSREKKERFSLILESASTNQTSMYLCASSYSRGQWMTITEAFFGQGTRLTVV.

The gene calls are TRBV29-1 and TRBJ2-3; 8 bases are a match to TRBD2. The CDR3 totals 12 residues. The V gene's germline CDR1 is SQVTM and CDR2 ANQGSEA. V gave up 3 bases and J gave up 5 bases; unmatched junction bases: 1. In nucleotides, the CDR3 is TGCAGCGTTGACCTAGCGGGAGATACGCAGTATTTT. This sequence encodes CSVDLAGDTQYF.

V usage is TRBV7-8 and J usage is TRBJ2-2, with D possibly being TRBD2 (5 bases). From germline, CDR1 is SGHVS and CDR2 FQNEAQ. The CDR3 totals 15 residues. V shed 4 bases and J shed 1 base, with 10 bases lying between them. Here the CDR3 reads CASSSQGLNTGELFF. The DNA for the CDR3 is TGTGCCAGCAGCTCACAAGGACTGAACACCGGGGAGCTGTTTTTT.

The chain links TRBV28 to TRBJ1-2; 9 nucleotides align to TRBD1. The junction had 9 bases not matched to a gene; V was cut back by 8 bases and J by 5 bases. This CDR3 contains 14 residues. The germline CDR1 and CDR2 sequences are MDHEN and SYDVKM. The CDR3, as DNA: TGTGCCAGCGGGAGGACAGGGGAGGGATATGGCTACACCTTC. This gives the protein CASGRTGEGYGYTF.

The CDR3 DNA follows: TGTGCCAGCAGTCCAGGGGGCTTGAGCAATCAGCCCCAGCATTTT. Translating it yields CASSPGGLSNQPQHF. V usage is TRBV7-3 and J usage is TRBJ1-5, with 8 bases fitting TRBD1. The trim removed 6 bases at V and 1 base at J, leaving 5 bases unmatched. Germline CDR1 SGHTA, CDR2 FQGTGA. The CDR3 runs 15 residues.

The J gene is TRBJ2-5, the V gene TRBV5-1, with D unresolved. V lost 3 bases, J lost 3 bases, and 9 bases lay in between. Germline CDR1 SGHRS, CDR2 YFSETQ. CDR3 length equals 13 residues. CDR3 sequence: CASSYRLEETQYF. DNA of the CDR3: TGCGCCAGCAGCTATAGACTGGAAGAGACCCAGTACTTC.

This clone was counted only a few times. The rearrangement uses TRBV7-8 and TRBJ1-2, with a tentative D call TRBD1 (5 bases). The CDR3 sequence is 13 residues long. Trimming pared 5 bases from V and 4 bases from J, leaving 11 bases between. Germline CDR1 SGHVS, CDR2 FQNEAQ. The CDR3 DNA sequence: TGTGCCAGCAGCGTCGACAGATTCTATGGCTACACCTTC. Protein product: CASSVDRFYGYTF.

The genes are TRBV9 and TRBJ2-1; 8 bases agree with TRBD1. This CDR3 region has 15 residues. The trim removed 4 bases at V and 6 bases at J, leaving 9 bases unmatched. Germline V CDR1 and CDR2: SGDLS, YYNGEE. The DNA for the CDR3 is TGTGCCAGCAGCCCCACCGGGACAGGCCCCAATGAGCAGTTCTTC. It codes for CASSPTGTGPNEQFF.

The chain joins TRBV5-1 to TRBJ2-5, with 12 bases that match TRBD2. The CDR3 runs 18 residues. Germline CDR1 SGHRS, CDR2 YFSETQ. The junction had 15 bases not matched to a gene; V was cut back by 4 bases and J by 5 bases. The CDR3 DNA sequence: TGCGCCAGCAGCCCAGCCGCCCGACTAGCGGGAGTGGGCGAGACCCAGTACTTC. It specifies CASSPAARLAGVGETQYF.

This clone has only one observation. V usage is TRBV5-1 and J usage is TRBJ2-1, with D possibly matching TRBD2 (6 bases). Germline-derived CDR1 and CDR2 are SGHRS and YFSETQ. The CDR3 is 14 residues long. V was clipped by 4 bases and J by 4 bases, with 12 bases between them. The CDR3 region has the DNA TGCGCCAGCAGCCCTGAGCTAGCGTACAATGAGCAGTTCTTC. Amino acid sequence: CASSPELAYNEQFF.

The V call is TRBV10-1, the J call TRBJ2-3, with 10 bases lining up with TRBD1. The CDR3 sequence is 15 residues long. Trimming took 6 bases from V and 5 from J; bases not matched to a gene: 8. Germline lookup yields CDR1 WNHNN and CDR2 SYGVQD (reference sequence). The chain's CDR3 is CASSGRDRGQDTQYF. The CDR3 nucleotides read TGCGCCAGCAGCGGTCGGGACAGGGGACAAGATACGCAGTATTTT.

The V call is TRBV2, the J call TRBJ2-4, with 9 bases matching TRBD1. Looked up from germline, CDR1 is SNHLY and CDR2 is FYNNEI. The CDR3 spans 15 residues. After removal of 5 bases from V and 8 bases from J, the junction contained 10 bases not matched to a gene. Written as DNA, the CDR3 is TGTGCCAGCAGTCAACAGGGGGCCCAAGGGGACATTCAGTACTTC. It yields the protein CASSQQGAQGDIQYF.

The CDR3 reads CASSPGLAQETQYF. CDR3 coding DNA: TGTGCCAGCAGCCCAGGGCTAGCGCAAGAGACCCAGTACTTC. The chain uses TRBV7-9 and TRBJ2-5; TRBD2 might be the D (6 bases). V was cut by 5 bases and J by 2 bases, with 12 bases left in between. CDR1 and CDR2 (germline): SEHNR, FQNEAQ (reference sequence). This CDR3 is 14 amino acids long.